The clone carrying this T cell receptor beta chain was seen only a few times. Its antigen is not identified. CDR3 length equals 15 residues. Germline V gene data show CDR1 as LNHDA and CDR2 as SQIVND (reference sequence). Trimming pared 0 bases from V and 3 bases from J, leaving 10 bases between. The data are from a study of CD8 T cells in ankylosing spondylitis. General study results and limits: The study identified a TCR beta motif of several highly homologous variants that appeared characteristic of ankylosing spondylitis blood.

TCRdb analysed the 5' RACE reads with MiXCR anew, one entry per CDR3 protein. The data hold fewer than 450,000 distinct CDR3 sequences, with approximately 17% observed a single time. The rearrangement links TRBV19 to TRBJ2-3; tentatively, D is TRBD1 or TRBD2 (6 bases each). The receptor comes from a male donor with ankylosing spondylitis. Sequencing used blood, either unsorted or a sorted T cell fraction (not recorded which). CDR3 residues: CASSIDGGGTDTQYF. The CDR3 region has the DNA TGTGCCAGTAGTATAGACGGAGGGGGAACAGATACGCAGTATTTT.